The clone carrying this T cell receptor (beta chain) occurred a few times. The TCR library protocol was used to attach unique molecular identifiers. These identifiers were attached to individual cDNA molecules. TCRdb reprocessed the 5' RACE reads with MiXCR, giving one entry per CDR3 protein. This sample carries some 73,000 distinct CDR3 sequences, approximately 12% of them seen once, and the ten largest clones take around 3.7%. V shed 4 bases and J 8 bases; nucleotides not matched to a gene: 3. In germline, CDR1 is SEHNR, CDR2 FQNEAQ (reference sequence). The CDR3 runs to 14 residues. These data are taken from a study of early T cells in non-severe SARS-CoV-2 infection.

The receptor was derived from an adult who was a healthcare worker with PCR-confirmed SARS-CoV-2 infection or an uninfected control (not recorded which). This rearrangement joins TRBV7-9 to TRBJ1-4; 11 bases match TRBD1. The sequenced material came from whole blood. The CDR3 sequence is CASSSGQGGEKLFF. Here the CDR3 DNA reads TGTGCCAGCAGCTCGGGACAGGGGGGCGAAAAACTGTTTTTT. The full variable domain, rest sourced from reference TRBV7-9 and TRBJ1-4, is DTGVSQNPRHKITKRGQNVTFRCDPISEHNRLYWYRQTLGQGPEFLTYFQNEAQLEKSRLLSDRFSAERPKGSFSTLEIQRTEQGDSAMYLCASSSGQGGEKLFFGSGTQLSVL.